One sample yielded the 2 T cell receptor beta chains listed below, sequenced in a study of cytomegalovirus exposure and HLA in healthy donors. PCR involved 60 Vbeta and 13 Jbeta primers. Assay used: immunoSEQ multiplex PCR; TCRdb lists only in-frame clones, some missing. The sample lists about 130,000 clones; more than 65% were seen once. The sequencing sample was made of PBMCs. The receptors were sampled from a woman in her forties in good health and CMV-seropositive.

The chain combines TRBV7-6 with TRBJ2-6; D is perhaps TRBD2 (6 bases). The CDR3 loop spans 15 amino acids. CDR1 and CDR2 (germline): SGHVS, FNYEAQ. Trimming shortened V by 4 bases and J by 4 bases, and 11 bases separated the two germline ends. The CDR3 sequence: CASSSGGIGANVLTF. In DNA form, the CDR3 reads TGTGCCAGCAGCTCTGGGGGGATCGGGGCCAACGTCCTGACTTTC.

The chain recombines TRBV9 with TRBJ2-1; 11 bases are a match to TRBD2. The CDR3 length is 16 residues. Germline CDR1 reads SGDLS; CDR2 reads YYNGEE. Trimming at V came to 4 bases and at J to 10 bases, leaving 13 bases not matched to a gene. The CDR3 nucleotides are TGTGCCAGCAGCCCGGAACTAGCGGGGGCGGCTCGGGAGCAGTTCTTC. Translating gives CASSPELAGAAREQFF.